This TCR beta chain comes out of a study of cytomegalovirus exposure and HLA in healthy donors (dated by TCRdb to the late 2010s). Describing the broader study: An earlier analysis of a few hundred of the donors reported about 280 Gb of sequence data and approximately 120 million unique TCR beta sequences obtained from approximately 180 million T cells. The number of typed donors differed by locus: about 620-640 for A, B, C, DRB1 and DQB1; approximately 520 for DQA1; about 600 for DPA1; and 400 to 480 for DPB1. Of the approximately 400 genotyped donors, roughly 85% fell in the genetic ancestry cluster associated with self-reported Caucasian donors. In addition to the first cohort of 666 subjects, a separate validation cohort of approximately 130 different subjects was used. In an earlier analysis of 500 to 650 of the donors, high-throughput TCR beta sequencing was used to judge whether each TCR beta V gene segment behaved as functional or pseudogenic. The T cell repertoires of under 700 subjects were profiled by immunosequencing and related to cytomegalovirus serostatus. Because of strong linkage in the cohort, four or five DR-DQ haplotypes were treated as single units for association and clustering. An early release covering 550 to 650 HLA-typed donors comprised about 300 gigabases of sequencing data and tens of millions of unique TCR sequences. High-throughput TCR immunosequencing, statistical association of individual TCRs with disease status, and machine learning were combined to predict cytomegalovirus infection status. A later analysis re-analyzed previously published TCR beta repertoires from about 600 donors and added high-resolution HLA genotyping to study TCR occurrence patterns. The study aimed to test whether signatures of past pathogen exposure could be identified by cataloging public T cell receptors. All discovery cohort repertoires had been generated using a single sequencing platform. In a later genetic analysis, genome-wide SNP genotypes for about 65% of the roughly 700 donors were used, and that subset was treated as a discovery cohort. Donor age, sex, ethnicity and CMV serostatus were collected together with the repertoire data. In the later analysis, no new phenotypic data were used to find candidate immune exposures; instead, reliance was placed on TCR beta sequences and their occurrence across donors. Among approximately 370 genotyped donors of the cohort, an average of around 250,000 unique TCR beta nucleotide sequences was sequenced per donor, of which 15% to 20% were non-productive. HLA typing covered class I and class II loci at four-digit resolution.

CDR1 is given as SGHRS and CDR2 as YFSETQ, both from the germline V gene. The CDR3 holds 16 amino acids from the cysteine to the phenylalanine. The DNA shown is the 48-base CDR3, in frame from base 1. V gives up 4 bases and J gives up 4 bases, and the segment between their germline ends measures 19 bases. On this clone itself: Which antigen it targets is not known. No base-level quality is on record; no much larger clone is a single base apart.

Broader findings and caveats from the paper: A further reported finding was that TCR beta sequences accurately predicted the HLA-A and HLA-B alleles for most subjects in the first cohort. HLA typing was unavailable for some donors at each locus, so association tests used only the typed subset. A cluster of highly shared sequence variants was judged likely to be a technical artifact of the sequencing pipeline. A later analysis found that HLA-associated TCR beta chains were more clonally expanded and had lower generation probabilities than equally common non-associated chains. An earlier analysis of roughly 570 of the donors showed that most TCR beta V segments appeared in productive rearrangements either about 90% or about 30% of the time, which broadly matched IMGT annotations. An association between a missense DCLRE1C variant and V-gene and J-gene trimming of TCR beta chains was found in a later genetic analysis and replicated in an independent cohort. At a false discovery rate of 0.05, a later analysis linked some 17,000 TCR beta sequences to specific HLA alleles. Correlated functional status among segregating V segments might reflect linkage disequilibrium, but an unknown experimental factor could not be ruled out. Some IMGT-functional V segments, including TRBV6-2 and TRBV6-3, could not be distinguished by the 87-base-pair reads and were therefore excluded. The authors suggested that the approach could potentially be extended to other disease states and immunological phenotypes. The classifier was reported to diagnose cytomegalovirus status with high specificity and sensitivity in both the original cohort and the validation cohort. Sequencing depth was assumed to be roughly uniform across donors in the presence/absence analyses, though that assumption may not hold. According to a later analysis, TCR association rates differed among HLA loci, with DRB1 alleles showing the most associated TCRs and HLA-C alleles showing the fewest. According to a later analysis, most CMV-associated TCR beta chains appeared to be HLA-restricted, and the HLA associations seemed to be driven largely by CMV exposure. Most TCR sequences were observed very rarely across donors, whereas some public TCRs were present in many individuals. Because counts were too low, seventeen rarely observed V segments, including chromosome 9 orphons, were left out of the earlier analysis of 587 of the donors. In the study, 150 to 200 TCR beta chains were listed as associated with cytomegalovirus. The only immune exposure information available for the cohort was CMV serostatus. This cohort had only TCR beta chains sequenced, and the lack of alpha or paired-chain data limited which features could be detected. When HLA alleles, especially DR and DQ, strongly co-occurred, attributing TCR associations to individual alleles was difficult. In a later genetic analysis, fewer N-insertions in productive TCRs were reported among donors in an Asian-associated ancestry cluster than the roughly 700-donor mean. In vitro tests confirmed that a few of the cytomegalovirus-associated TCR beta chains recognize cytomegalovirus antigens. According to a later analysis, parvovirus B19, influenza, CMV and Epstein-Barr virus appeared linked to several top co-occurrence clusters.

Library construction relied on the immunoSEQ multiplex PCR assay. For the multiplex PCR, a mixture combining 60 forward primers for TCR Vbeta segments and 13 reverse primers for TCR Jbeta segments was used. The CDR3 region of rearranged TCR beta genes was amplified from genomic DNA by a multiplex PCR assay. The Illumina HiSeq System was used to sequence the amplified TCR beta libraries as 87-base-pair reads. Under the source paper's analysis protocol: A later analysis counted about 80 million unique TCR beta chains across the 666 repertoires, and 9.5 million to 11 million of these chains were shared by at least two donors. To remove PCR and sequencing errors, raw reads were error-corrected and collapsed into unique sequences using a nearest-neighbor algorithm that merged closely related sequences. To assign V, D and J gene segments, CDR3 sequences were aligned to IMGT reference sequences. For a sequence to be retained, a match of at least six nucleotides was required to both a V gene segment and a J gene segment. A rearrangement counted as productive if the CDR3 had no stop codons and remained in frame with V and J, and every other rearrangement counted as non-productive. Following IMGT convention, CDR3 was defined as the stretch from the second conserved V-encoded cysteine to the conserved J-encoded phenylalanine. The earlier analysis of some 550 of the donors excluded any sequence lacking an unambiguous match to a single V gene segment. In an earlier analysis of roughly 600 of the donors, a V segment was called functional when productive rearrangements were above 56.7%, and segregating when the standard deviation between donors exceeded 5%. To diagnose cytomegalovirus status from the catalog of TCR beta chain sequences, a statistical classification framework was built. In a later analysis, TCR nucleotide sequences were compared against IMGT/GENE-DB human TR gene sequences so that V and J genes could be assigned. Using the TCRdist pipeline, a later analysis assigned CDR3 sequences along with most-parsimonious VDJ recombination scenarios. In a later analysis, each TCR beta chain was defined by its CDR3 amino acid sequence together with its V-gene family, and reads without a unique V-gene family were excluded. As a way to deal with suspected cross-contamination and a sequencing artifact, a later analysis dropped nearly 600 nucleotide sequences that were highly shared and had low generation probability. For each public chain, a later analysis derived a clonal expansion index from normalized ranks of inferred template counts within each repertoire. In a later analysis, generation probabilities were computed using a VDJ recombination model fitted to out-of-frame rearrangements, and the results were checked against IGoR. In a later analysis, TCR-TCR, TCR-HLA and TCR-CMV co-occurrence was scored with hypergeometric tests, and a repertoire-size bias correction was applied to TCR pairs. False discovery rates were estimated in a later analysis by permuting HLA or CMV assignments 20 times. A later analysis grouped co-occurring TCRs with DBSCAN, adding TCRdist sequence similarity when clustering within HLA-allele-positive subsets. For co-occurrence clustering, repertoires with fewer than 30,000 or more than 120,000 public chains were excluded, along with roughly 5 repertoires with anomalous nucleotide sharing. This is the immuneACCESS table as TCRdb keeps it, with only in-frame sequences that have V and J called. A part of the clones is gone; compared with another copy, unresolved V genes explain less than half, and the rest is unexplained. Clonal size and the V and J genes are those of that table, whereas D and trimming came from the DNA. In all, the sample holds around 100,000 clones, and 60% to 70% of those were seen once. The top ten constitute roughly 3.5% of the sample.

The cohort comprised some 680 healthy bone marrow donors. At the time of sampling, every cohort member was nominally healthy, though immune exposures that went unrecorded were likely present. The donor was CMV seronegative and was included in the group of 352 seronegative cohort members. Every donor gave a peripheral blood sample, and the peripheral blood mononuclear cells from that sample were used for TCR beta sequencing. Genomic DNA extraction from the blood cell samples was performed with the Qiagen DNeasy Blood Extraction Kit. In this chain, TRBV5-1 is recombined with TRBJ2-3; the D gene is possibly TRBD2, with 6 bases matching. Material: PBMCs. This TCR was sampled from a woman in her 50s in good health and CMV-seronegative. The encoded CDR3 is CASSGGTSSIPDTQYF. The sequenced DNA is TGCGCCAGCAGCGGAGGGACGTCGTCTATCCCAGATACGCAGTATTTT.